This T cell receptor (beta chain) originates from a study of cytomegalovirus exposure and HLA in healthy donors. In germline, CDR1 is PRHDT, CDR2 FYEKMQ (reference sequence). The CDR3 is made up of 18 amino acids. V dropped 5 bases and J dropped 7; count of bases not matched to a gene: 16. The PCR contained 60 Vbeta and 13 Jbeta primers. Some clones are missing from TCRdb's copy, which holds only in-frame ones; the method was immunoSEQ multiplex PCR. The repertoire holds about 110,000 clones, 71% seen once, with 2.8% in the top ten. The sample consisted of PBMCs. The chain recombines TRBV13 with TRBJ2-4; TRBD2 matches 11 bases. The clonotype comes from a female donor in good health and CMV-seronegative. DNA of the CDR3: TGTGCCAGCAGCCACTCCTCCGGCCTAGCGGGAGGCGGGAACATTCAGTACTTC. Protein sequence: CASSHSSGLAGGGNIQYF.